These 24 T cell receptor beta chains came from one sample sequenced in a study of shared clonotypes between healthy human individuals. Using immunoSEQ multiplex PCR, the repertoire was profiled, and TCRdb retains in-frame clones only, with some absent. The table includes about 490,000 clones, around 78% detected once. Sequencing was performed on PBMCs. These receptors came from a middle-aged woman in good health. Some clones in this sample may be carry-over from other donors' samples.

The CDR3 DNA reads as TGTGCCAGCAGGAGATTGACAGTGAACACCGGGGAGCTGTTTTTT. It translates to CASRRLTVNTGELFF. The gene calls are TRBV6-5 and TRBJ2-2; possibly TRBD1 for D (5 bases). CDR3 size: 15 residues. The germline V gene has CDR1 MNHEY and CDR2 SVGAGI. Trimming pared 6 bases from V and 1 base from J, leaving 12 bases between.

The rearrangement links TRBV15 to TRBJ2-5; D is unresolved. CDR3 size: 14 residues. Per germline, CDR1 LNHNV and CDR2 YYDKDF (reference sequence). The V end lost 0 bases, the J end lost 0 bases, and 5 bases lay between the germline ends. CDR3 amino acids: CATSRDRYQETQYF. CDR3 in DNA: TGTGCCACCAGCAGAGATCGGTACCAAGAGACCCAGTACTTC.

This chain connects TRBV2 to TRBJ1-1, with D unclear. Trimming stripped 2 bases from V and 5 bases from J, with 24 bases between. Looked up from germline, CDR1 is SNHLY and CDR2 is FYNNEI. The CDR3 runs 18 residues. This chain's CDR3 is CASSERNSHEISGTEAFF. In nucleotides, the CDR3 is TGTGCCAGCAGTGAAAGAAATTCCCATGAAATTTCCGGGACTGAAGCTTTCTTT.

V and J are TRBV7-8 and TRBJ2-3; 8 positions match TRBD2. With V trimmed by 3 bases and J by 2 bases, 7 bases remained unmatched. The germline CDR1 and CDR2 sequences are SGHVS and FQNEAQ. The CDR3 runs 16 residues. CDR3 DNA sequence: TGTGCCAGCAGCTTCCAGAGTAGCGGGACCACAGATACGCAGTATTTT. This codes for CASSFQSSGTTDTQYF.

V is TRBV7-2 and J is TRBJ2-1, with 14 positions matching TRBD2. The V gene's germline CDR1 is SGHTA and CDR2 FQGNSA. The CDR3 runs 16 residues. V dropped 5 bases and J dropped 6; count of bases not matched to a gene: 6. The CDR3 sequence is CASSPRLAGGTNEQFF. CDR3 nucleotides: TGTGCCAGCAGCCCGAGACTAGCGGGAGGGACCAATGAGCAGTTCTTC. The variable domain in full, with the rest retrieved from reference TRBV7-2 and TRBJ2-1, is GAGVSQSPSNKVTEKGKDVELRCDPISGHTALYWYRQSLGQGLEFLIYFQGNSAPDKSGLPSDRFSAERTGGSVSTLTIQRTQQEDSAVYLCASSPRLAGGTNEQFFGPGTRLTVL.

V is TRBV19 and J is TRBJ1-1; TRBD1 matches at 9 bases. CDR3 size: 14 residues. The germline CDR1 and CDR2 sequences are LNHDA and SQIVND (reference sequence). Trimming at V came to 3 bases and at J to 7 bases, leaving 6 bases not matched to a gene. DNA for the CDR3: TGTGCCAGTAGTATCGCCTCGGGACAGGGTGAAGCTTTCTTT. This codes for CASSIASGQGEAFF.

As regards this clone: A far bigger clonotype differs at one base, so this is likely a read error. Other DNA sequences of this sample code for an identical CDR3. The rearrangement links TRBV6-5 to TRBJ2-7; the D is unclear. CDR3 size: 12 residues. In germline, CDR1 is MNHEY, CDR2 SVGAGI. CDR3 amino acids: CASAQSSYEQYF. The CDR3 DNA follows: TGTGCCAGTGCACAGAGCTCCTACGAGCAATACTTC.

As concerns this clone: A far larger clone is one nucleotide away, so this likely arose from a read error. Distinct nucleotide sequences in the sample also encode this CDR3. The V gene is TRBV18, the J gene TRBJ2-5; a possible D gene is TRBD2 (6 bases). V was clipped by 6 bases and J by 5 bases, with 16 bases between them. The CDR3 runs 14 residues. Germline CDR1 KGHSH, CDR2 LQKENI. The CDR3 DNA reads as TGTGCCAGCTCCCCCGGAACTAGCCGGGAGACCCAGTACTTC. Translating gives CASSPGTSRETQYF.

This chain joins TRBV7-9 and TRBJ1-1; no firm D call. CDR1 is SEHNR and CDR2 is FQNEAQ in the germline V gene (reference sequence). Deletions cut 5 bases from V and 9 bases from J, with 10 bases between. CDR3 length equals 11 residues. The chain's CDR3 is CASSPDAKAFF. The CDR3 DNA sequence: TGTGCCAGCAGCCCCGACGCCAAAGCTTTCTTT.

The gene calls are TRBV7-2 and TRBJ2-1; 7 nucleotides align to TRBD2. CDR1 and CDR2 (germline): SGHTA, FQGNSA. V gave up 7 bases and J gave up 7 bases; unmatched junction bases: 10. The CDR3 sequence is 14 residues long. The DNA for the CDR3 is TGTGCCAGCACCCGCCCCGCGGGAGTGAATGAGCAGTTCTTC. This translates into CASTRPAGVNEQFF. The variable domain in full, with the rest retrieved from reference TRBV7-2 and TRBJ2-1, is GAGVSQSPSNKVTEKGKDVELRCDPISGHTALYWYRQSLGQGLEFLIYFQGNSAPDKSGLPSDRFSAERTGGSVSTLTIQRTQQEDSAVYLCASTRPAGVNEQFFGPGTRLTVL.

This sequence joins TRBV4-2 and TRBJ2-1, with D tentatively TRBD1 (5 bases). CDR3 length equals 16 residues. Trimming removed 3 bases at V and 2 bases at J, with 14 bases between. Germline V gene lookup returns CDR1 LGHNA and CDR2 YNFKEQ. CDR3 nucleotide sequence: TGTGCCAGCAGCCAGGCTGGGGCGACCGCCTACAATGAGCAGTTCTTC. It specifies CASSQAGATAYNEQFF.

The chain joins TRBV29-1 to TRBJ1-1; D is unresolved. V lost 6 bases to trimming and J lost 4 bases, with 6 bases between them. This CDR3 region has 10 residues. The germline V gene has CDR1 SQVTM and CDR2 ANQGSEA. CDR3 residues: CSVGVTEAFF. CDR3 sequence (DNA): TGCAGCGTCGGGGTCACTGAAGCTTTCTTT.

This clone was seen more than once but under ten times. This chain uses TRBV9 with TRBJ2-7; 10 bases line up with TRBD2. V was clipped by 1 base and J by 7 bases; unmatched bases: 5. In germline, CDR1 is SGDLS, CDR2 YYNGEE. The CDR3 totals 14 residues. The CDR3 sequence is CASSVLAGAGEQYF. The CDR3 DNA reads TGTGCCAGCAGCGTACTAGCGGGAGCGGGAGAGCAGTACTTC.

The genes are TRBV9 and TRBJ1-1; 9 bases line up with TRBD1. The J segment lost 2 bases and the V segment lost 4 bases, leaving 3 bases of the junction unmatched. The germline gives CDR1 SGDLS, CDR2 YYNGEE. The CDR3 totals 14 residues. The CDR3 DNA reads TGTGCCAGCAGCCTCACAGGGGGCAACACTGAAGCTTTCTTT. This translates into CASSLTGGNTEAFF.

This chain links TRBV18 with TRBJ2-2; D perhaps matches TRBD2 (6 bases). Germline V gene data show CDR1 as KGHSH and CDR2 as LQKENI. CDR3 length equals 13 residues. The V end lost 2 bases, the J end lost 5 bases, and 6 bases lay between the germline ends. For the CDR3, the DNA is TGTGCCAGCTCACCAGCGGGGACCGGGGAGCTGTTTTTT. Encoded protein: CASSPAGTGELFF.

The rearrangement joins TRBV7-2 to TRBJ2-3, with 13 bases lining up with TRBD2. Germline V gene lookup returns CDR1 SGHTA and CDR2 FQGNSA. The trim removed 5 bases at V and 2 bases at J, leaving 4 bases unmatched. The CDR3 consists of 16 residues. CDR3 sequence: CASSVGLAGPTDTQYF. The CDR3 DNA reads TGTGCCAGCAGCGTGGGACTAGCGGGACCCACAGATACGCAGTATTTT.

J is TRBJ1-1 and V is TRBV30; D not resolved. The V end lost 5 bases, the J end lost 4 bases, and 14 bases lay between the germline ends. The CDR3 loop spans 13 amino acids. Germline-derived CDR1 and CDR2 are GTSNPN and SVGIG (reference sequence). CDR3 DNA sequence: TGTGCCTGGCAGAGTACCCCGGGCACTGAAGCTTTCTTT. Translation: CAWQSTPGTEAFF. Variable domain in full (rest from reference TRBV30 and TRBJ1-1): SQTIHQWPATLVQPVGSPLSLECTVEGTSNPNLYWYRQAAGRGLQLLFYSVGIGQISSEVPQNLSASRPQDRQFILSSKKLLLSDSGFYLCAWQSTPGTEAFFGQGTRLTVV.

The J gene is TRBJ1-5, the V gene TRBV19, with D possibly matching TRBD1 (6 bases). Trimming left V 6 bases short and J 1 base short, with 13 bases between. Germline lookup yields CDR1 LNHDA and CDR2 SQIVND (reference sequence). CDR3 length equals 15 residues. The CDR3 DNA follows: TGTGCCAGTAGCATGGTCGGACAGAGCAATCAGCCCCAGCATTTT. Translating gives CASSMVGQSNQPQHF.

This sequence joins TRBV5-1 and TRBJ1-6, with 9 bases matching TRBD1. With V trimmed by 4 bases and J by 9 bases, 5 bases remained unmatched. Germline V lookup: CDR1 SGHRS, CDR2 YFSETQ. This CDR3 has 14 amino acids. The CDR3 DNA is TGCGCCAGCAGCCCAGGGACAGGGTTTTCACCCCTCCACTTT. Translating gives CASSPGTGFSPLHF.

This sequence joins TRBV5-1 and TRBJ2-2, with a possible D match to TRBD2 (6 bases). CDR1 is SGHRS, CDR2 YFSETQ, per germline. Between the trimmed V and J ends, which lost 5 bases and 2 bases, there was a span of 10 bases. The CDR3 consists of 14 residues. The CDR3 protein is CASRLTSNTGELFF. In DNA, the CDR3 is TGCGCCAGCAGGCTAACTAGCAACACCGGGGAGCTGTTTTTT. The full variable domain, its missing parts supplied by reference TRBV5-1 and TRBJ2-2, is KAGVTQTPRYLIKTRGQQVTLSCSPISGHRSVSWYQQTPGQGLQFLFEYFSETQRNKGNFPGRFSGRQFSNSRSEMNVSTLELGDSALYLCASRLTSNTGELFFGEGSRLTVL.

The DNA for the CDR3 is TGTGCCAGTAGGACGACGGGGACCGGGGCGGAGCAGTTCTTC. Protein product: CASRTTGTGAEQFF. V gene TRBV19 combines with J gene TRBJ2-1; either TRBD1 or TRBD2 may supply D (5 bases each). CDR3 length equals 14 residues. The V gene lost 6 bases and the J gene lost 10 bases, with 19 bases spanning the gap. The germline gives CDR1 LNHDA, CDR2 SQIVND (reference sequence).

V gene TRBV5-5 combines with J gene TRBJ1-4; D gene unclear. The CDR3 totals 12 residues. V was pared by 4 bases and J by 5 bases, with 6 bases between. Looked up from germline, CDR1 is SGHKS and CDR2 is YYEKEE (reference sequence). CDR3 nucleotides: TGTGCCAGCAGCAATGTCAATGAAAAACTGTTTTTT. Amino acid sequence: CASSNVNEKLFF.

On this clone itself: Other DNA variants within this sample encode the same CDR3. The chain uses TRBV6-5 and TRBJ1-2; no definite D call. The germline V gene encodes CDR1 MNHEY and CDR2 SVGAGI. V was clipped by 5 bases and J by 7 bases, with 14 bases between them. There are 13 residues in the CDR3. The CDR3 coding sequence is TGTGCCAGCAGTGACTATAGGGATGGTGGCTACACCTTC. Translation: CASSDYRDGGYTF.

This clone appeared once. The CDR3 protein is CASSFDNYEQYF. CDR3 DNA sequence: TGTGCCAGCAGCTTCGACAACTACGAGCAGTACTTC. The chain employs TRBV5-5 and TRBJ2-7; D is unresolved. V shed 2 bases and J shed 3 bases, with 6 bases lying between them. This CDR3 comprises 12 residues. In germline, CDR1 is SGHKS, CDR2 YYEKEE (reference sequence).